These T cell receptor beta chains were read from a single sample in a study of CD8 T cells in Susac syndrome. Via MiXCR, TCRdb re-called the immunoSEQ multiplex PCR reads, giving one row per CDR3 protein. This sample carries about 160,000 distinct CDR3 sequences, around 94% of them seen once, and the ten largest clones take almost 0.095%. The specimen was CD4+ T cells from PBMCs. Receptor source: a human donor with multiple sclerosis. Both conserved end residues are part of each CDR3. A D gene is named only where the DNA matches it firmly. Size is omitted from some rows. Given values are once, few, many or a class for expanded clones.

TRBJ2-1 | TRBV20-1 | . | . | TGCAGTGCTAGATCCCTTTCTTACAATGAGCAGTTCTTC | CSARSLSYNEQFF
TRBJ2-7 | TRBV5-1 | . | . | TGCGCCAGCAGCTTGGGGACAACGAGCTCCTACGAGCAGTACTTC | CASSLGTTSSYEQYF
TRBJ2-6 | TRBV6-5 | . | . | TGTGCCAGCAGTCGAACGGTGACTGGGGCCAACGTCCTGACTTTC | CASSRTVTGANVLTF
TRBJ2-3 | TRBV5-1 | . | TRBD2 | TGCGCCAGCAGAATTGGACTAGCGGGAGGTACGGATACGCAGTATTTT | CASRIGLAGGTDTQYF
TRBJ2-7 | TRBV20-1 | . | TRBD2 | TGCAGTGCCGGGACTAGCGGGACCACCTGGGAGCAGTACTTC | CSAGTSGTTWEQYF
TRBJ2-2 | TRBV6-2/TRBV6-3 | . | TRBD1 | TGTGCCAGCAGGGGGACAGCGAACACCGGGGAGCTGTTTTTT | CASRGTANTGELFF
TRBJ2-3 | TRBV5-1 | . | TRBD1 | TGCGCCAGCAGCGATCCGACAGGGCAATATACGCAGTATTTT | CASSDPTGQYTQYF
TRBJ1-4 | TRBV20-1 | once | . | TGCAGTGCTAGGTCCCCGGGGAGTTGGGTGCAAGAAAAACTGTTTTTT | CSARSPGSWVQEKLFF
TRBJ2-7 | TRBV15 | once | TRBD2 | TGTGCCACCAGCAGAGATAGTTGGGGCGGGAGAATACCGGAGCAGTACTTC | CATSRDSWGGRIPEQYF
TRBJ1-2 | TRBV12-3/TRBV12-4 | . | . | TGTGCCAGCAGTTCTTGGGACTATGGCTACACCTTC | CASSSWDYGYTF
TRBJ1-1 | TRBV3-1 | . | . | TGTGCCAGCAGCCAGGGGGCAGAAACTGAAGCTTTCTTT | CASSQGAETEAFF
TRBJ1-3 | TRBV7-2 | . | . | TGTGCCAGCAGCCATTCCCCGACAGTCTCTGGAAACACCATATATTTT | CASSHSPTVSGNTIYF
TRBJ1-3 | TRBV5-1 | . | TRBD1 | TGCGCCAGCAGCCCGGGGACAGCTAGAAACACCATATATTTT | CASSPGTARNTIYF
TRBJ2-5 | TRBV7-6 | . | . | TGTGCCAGCAGCTCACCTCAGACAACCCAGTACTTC | CASSSPQTTQYF
TRBJ2-6 | TRBV19 | . | . | TGTGCCAGTCGACCCCTCGGACGGATCTCTGGGGCCAACGTCCTGACTTTC | CASRPLGRISGANVLTF
TRBJ1-5 | TRBV24-1 | . | TRBD1 | TGTGCCACCAGTGGCGGACAGGGAACTCAGCCCCAGCATTTT | CATSGGQGTQPQHF
TRBJ2-2 | TRBV30 | . | . | TGTGCCTGGATTAGGACAGACACCGGGGAGCTGTTTTTT | CAWIRTDTGELFF
TRBJ2-3 | TRBV24-1 | . | TRBD2 | TGTGCCACCAGTGGCGGGGGAGGGACAGATACGCAGTATTTT | CATSGGGGTDTQYF